Listed here are 12 T cell receptor beta chains from one sample, sequenced in a study of cytomegalovirus exposure and HLA in healthy donors. PCR was performed using 60 Vbeta and 13 Jbeta primers. Method: immunoSEQ multiplex PCR; TCRdb's copy keeps in-frame clones and lacks some. Of 160,000 or so clones in the sample, roughly 79% were seen once. Sequenced sample: PBMCs. The receptors shown here come from a woman in her forties in good health and CMV-seronegative.

The CDR3 region is CASSALGLLEAFF. In DNA form, the CDR3 reads TGTGCCAGCAGTGCCCTGGGACTCCTTGAAGCTTTCTTT. V gene TRBV28 combines with J gene TRBJ1-1; maybe TRBD1 (5 bases). Trimming took off 5 bases at V and 7 bases at J, with 14 bases between the two ends. The CDR3 is 13 amino acids. Germline lookup yields CDR1 MDHEN and CDR2 SYDVKM.

The chain uses TRBV27 and TRBJ2-6, with TRBD1 identical over 7 bases. There are 20 residues in the CDR3. CDR1 and CDR2 from the germline V gene are MNHEY and SMNVEV (reference sequence). V dropped 8 bases and J dropped 0; count of bases not matched to a gene: 19. CDR3 nucleotides: TGTGCCAGCGGAGTTGTGGAATACAGGGGTGGGAGCTCTGGGGCCAACGTCCTGACTTTC. As protein: CASGVVEYRGGSSGANVLTF.

This chain joins TRBV2 and TRBJ2-3; 9 bases fit TRBD2. CDR3 length: 15 residues. V shed 2 bases and J 5 bases; nucleotides not matched to a gene: 5. Germline V gives CDR1 SNHLY, CDR2 FYNNEI. The CDR3 DNA follows: TGTGCCAGCAGTGAACCTAGCGGGATGGAAGATACGCAGTATTTT. It is translated as CASSEPSGMEDTQYF.

The genes are TRBV7-3 and TRBJ2-7, with a tentative D call TRBD2 (5 bases). This CDR3 has 14 amino acids. CDR1 is SGHTA and CDR2 is FQGTGA in the germline V gene. V lost 4 bases and J 2 bases, leaving 12 bases between the germline ends. Here the CDR3 DNA reads TGTGCCAGCAGCTCTTACGGGAAACCCTACGAGCAGTACTTC. Residues: CASSSYGKPYEQYF.

The CDR3 region has the DNA TGCGCCAGCAGCCAGACAGGGAATGGTGAAGCTTTCTTT. Residues: CASSQTGNGEAFF. The chain carries TRBV5-1 and TRBJ1-1, with TRBD1 matching over 7 bases. The CDR3 is 13 residues long. V shed 4 bases and J 7 bases; nucleotides not matched to a gene: 7. Germline assignment: CDR1 SGHRS and CDR2 YFSETQ.

The table lists this clone with a few counts. V is TRBV27 and J is TRBJ1-4; tentatively, D is TRBD1 (5 bases). Germline CDR1 MNHEY, CDR2 SMNVEV (reference sequence). V was shortened by 5 bases and J by 5 bases, with 21 bases between the two germline ends. This CDR3 is 17 amino acids long. The CDR3 loop is CASSGGWGGSSNEKLFF. The CDR3, as DNA: TGTGCCAGCAGTGGGGGTTGGGGAGGCAGTTCAAATGAAAAACTGTTTTTT.

This chain links TRBV6-5 with TRBJ2-7, with TRBD1 identical over 12 bases. This CDR3 contains 14 residues. V trimming: 6 bases; J trimming: 6 bases; junction bases outside the gene matches: 6. Germline V gives CDR1 MNHEY, CDR2 SVGAGI. The CDR3: CASSPGTGGGEQYF. The CDR3 DNA reads TGTGCCAGCAGCCCCGGGACAGGGGGCGGCGAGCAGTACTTC.

The CDR3, as DNA: TGTGCCAGCAGCTGGAGAAGCAGGGGGGCATTGGTTGGCTACACCTTC. Translation: CASSWRSRGALVGYTF. The V gene is TRBV5-4, the J gene TRBJ1-2; the match to TRBD1 covers 7 bases. Trimming at V came to 3 bases and at J to 7 bases, leaving 15 bases not matched to a gene. The germline CDR1 and CDR2 sequences are SGHNT and YYREEE (reference sequence). The CDR3 sequence is 16 residues long.

The chain uses TRBV19 and TRBJ1-5; 9 bases align to TRBD1. Germline V CDR1 and CDR2: LNHDA, SQIVND (reference sequence). The CDR3 contains 15 residues. The trim removed 6 bases at V and 1 base at J, leaving 4 bases unmatched. CDR3 sequence (DNA): TGTGCCAGTAGCTCACAGGGGGCAAGCAATCAGCCCCAGCATTTT. Its translation: CASSSQGASNQPQHF.

As concerns this clone: Compared with germline, one end of the junction differs, possibly owing to a read error. The J gene is TRBJ2-5, the V gene TRBV7-7; TRBD2 matches at 7 bases. Germline CDR1 and CDR2: SSHAT and FNYEAQ (reference sequence). This CDR3 spans 16 amino acids. CDR3 in DNA: TGTGCTAGCAGCTTAGTTCGAGGTCTAGCGGAAGAGACCCAGTACTTC. As protein: CASSLVRGLAEETQYF.

The rearrangement uses TRBV14 and TRBJ2-2; 16 bases map to TRBD2. With V trimmed by 4 bases and J by 4 bases, 9 bases remained unmatched. Germline V CDR1 and CDR2: SGHDN, FVKESK. CDR3 length: 19 residues. This CDR3 reads CASSPGTSGRARRTGELFF. CDR3 nucleotide sequence: TGTGCCAGCAGCCCAGGGACTAGCGGGAGGGCGCGCCGCACCGGGGAGCTGTTTTTT.

The chain recombines TRBV5-1 with TRBJ2-3; tentative D call: TRBD2 (6 bases). The CDR3 is 16 amino acids. V was trimmed by 1 base and J by 4 bases, leaving 16 bases between them. Germline lookup yields CDR1 SGHRS and CDR2 YFSETQ. The CDR3 protein is CASSLNGGMGADTQYF. The CDR3 DNA follows: TGCGCCAGCAGCTTGAATGGCGGGATGGGCGCAGATACGCAGTATTTT.